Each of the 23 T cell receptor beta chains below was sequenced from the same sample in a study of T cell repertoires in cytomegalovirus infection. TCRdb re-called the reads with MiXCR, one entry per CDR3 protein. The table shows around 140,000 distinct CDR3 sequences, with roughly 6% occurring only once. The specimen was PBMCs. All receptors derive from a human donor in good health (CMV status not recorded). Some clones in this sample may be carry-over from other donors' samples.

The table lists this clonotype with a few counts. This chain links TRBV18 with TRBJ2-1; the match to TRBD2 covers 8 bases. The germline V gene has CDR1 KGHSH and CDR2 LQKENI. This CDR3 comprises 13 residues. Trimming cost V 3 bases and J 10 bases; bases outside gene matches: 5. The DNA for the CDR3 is TGTGCCAGCTCACCGAGGGGACTAGAGGAGCAGTTCTTC. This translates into CASSPRGLEEQFF.

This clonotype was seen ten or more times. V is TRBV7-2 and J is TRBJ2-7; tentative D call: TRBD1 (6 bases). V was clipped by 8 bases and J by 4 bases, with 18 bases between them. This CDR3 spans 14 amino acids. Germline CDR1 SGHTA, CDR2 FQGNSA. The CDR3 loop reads CASGTPGQIYEQYF. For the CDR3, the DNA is TGTGCCAGCGGGACGCCGGGACAAATTTACGAGCAGTACTTC.

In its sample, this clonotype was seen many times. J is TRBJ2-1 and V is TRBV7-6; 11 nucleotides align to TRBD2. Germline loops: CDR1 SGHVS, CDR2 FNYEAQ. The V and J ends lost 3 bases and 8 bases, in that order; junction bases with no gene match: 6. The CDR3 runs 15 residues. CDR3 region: CASSLELAGVDEQFF. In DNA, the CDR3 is TGTGCCAGCAGCTTGGAACTAGCGGGGGTCGATGAGCAGTTCTTC.

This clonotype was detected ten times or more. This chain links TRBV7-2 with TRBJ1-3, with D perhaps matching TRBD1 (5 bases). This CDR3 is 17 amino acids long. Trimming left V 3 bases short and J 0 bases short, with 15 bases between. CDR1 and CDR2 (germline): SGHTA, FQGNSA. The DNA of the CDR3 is TGTGCCAGCAGCTTCAACACGGGACTTATCTCTGGAAACACCATATATTTT. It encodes CASSFNTGLISGNTIYF.

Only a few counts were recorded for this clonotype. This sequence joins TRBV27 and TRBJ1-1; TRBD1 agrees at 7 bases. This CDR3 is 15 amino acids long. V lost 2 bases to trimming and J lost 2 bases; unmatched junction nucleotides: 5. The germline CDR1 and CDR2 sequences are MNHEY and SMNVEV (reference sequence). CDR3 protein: CASSLTGQVNTEAFF. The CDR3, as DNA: TGTGCCAGCAGTTTAACTGGACAGGTAAACACTGAAGCTTTCTTT.

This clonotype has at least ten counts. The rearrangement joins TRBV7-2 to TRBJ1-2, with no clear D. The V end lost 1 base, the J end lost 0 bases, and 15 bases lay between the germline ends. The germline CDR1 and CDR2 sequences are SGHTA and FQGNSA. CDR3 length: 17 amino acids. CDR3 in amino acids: CASSLVGGRASNYGYTF. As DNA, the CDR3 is TGTGCCAGCAGCTTAGTTGGAGGTCGGGCTTCTAACTATGGCTACACCTTC.

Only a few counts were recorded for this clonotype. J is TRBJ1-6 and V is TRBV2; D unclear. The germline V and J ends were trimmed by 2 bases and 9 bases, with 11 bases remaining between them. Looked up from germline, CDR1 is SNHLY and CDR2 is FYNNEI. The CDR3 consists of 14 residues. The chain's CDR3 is CASSEFGMGSPLHF. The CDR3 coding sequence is TGTGCCAGCAGTGAATTCGGGATGGGTTCACCCCTCCACTTT. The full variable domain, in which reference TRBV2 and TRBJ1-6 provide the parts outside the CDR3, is EPEVTQTPSHQVTQMGQEVILRCVPISNHLYFYWYRQILGQKVEFLVSFYNNEISEKSEIFDDQFSVERPDGSNFTLKIRSTKLEDSAMYFCASSEFGMGSPLHFGNGTRLTVT.

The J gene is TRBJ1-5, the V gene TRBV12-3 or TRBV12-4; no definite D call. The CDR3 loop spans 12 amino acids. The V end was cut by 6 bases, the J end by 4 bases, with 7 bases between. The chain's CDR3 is CASSNLNQPQHF. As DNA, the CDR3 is TGTGCCAGCAGCAACCTAAATCAGCCCCAGCATTTT.

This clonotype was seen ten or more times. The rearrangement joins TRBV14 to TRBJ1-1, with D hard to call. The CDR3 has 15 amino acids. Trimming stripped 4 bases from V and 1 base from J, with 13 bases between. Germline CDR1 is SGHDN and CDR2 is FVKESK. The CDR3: CASSPLTAGNTEAFF. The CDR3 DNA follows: TGTGCCAGCAGCCCCCTAACAGCGGGGAACACTGAAGCTTTCTTT.

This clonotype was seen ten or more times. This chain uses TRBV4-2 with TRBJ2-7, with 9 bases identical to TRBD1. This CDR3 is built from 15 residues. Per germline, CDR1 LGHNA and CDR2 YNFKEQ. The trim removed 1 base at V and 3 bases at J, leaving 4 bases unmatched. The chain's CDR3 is CASSQGGTGFYEQYF. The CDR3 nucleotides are TGTGCCAGCAGCCAAGGCGGGACAGGGTTCTACGAGCAGTACTTC.

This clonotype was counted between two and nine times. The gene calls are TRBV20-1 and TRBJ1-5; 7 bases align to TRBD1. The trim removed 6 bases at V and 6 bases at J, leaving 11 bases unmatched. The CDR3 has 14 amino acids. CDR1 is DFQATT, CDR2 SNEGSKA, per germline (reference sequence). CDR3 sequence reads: CSAGPTGSGQPQHF. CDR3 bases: TGCAGTGCCGGACCGACAGGGTCTGGTCAGCCCCAGCATTTT.

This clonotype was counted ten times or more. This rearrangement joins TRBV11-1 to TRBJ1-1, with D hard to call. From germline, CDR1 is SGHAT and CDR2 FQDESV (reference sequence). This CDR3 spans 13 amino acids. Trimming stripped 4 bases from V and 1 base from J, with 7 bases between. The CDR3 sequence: CASSSDPNTEAFF. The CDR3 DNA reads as TGTGCCAGCAGCTCGGATCCGAACACTGAAGCTTTCTTT.

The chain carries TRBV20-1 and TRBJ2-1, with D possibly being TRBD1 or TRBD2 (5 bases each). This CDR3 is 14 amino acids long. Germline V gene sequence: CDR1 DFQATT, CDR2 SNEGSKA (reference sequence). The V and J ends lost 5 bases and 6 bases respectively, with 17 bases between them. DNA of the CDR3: TGCAGTGCTGTTACAGGAGGAAGGGGCAATGAGCAGTTCTTC. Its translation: CSAVTGGRGNEQFF.

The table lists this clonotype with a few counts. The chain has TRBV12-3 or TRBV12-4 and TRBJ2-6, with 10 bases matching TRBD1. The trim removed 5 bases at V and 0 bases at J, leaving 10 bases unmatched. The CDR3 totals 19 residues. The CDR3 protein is CASSPWGGQGSSGANVLTF. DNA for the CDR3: TGTGCCAGCAGTCCGTGGGGGGGACAGGGGAGCTCTGGGGCCAACGTCCTGACTTTC.

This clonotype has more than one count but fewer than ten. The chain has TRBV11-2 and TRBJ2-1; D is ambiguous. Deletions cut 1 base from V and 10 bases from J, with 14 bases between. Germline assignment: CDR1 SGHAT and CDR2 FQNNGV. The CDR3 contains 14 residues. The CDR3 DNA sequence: TGTGCCAGCAGCTTAGCTTGGACGGGTGTGGAGCAGTTCTTC. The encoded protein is CASSLAWTGVEQFF.

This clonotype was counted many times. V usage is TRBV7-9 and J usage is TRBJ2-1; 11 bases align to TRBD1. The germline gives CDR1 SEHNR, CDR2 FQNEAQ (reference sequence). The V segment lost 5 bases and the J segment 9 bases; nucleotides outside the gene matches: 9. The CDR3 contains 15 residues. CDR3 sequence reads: CASSISGTGGVEQFF. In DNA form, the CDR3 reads TGTGCCAGCAGCATCTCCGGGACAGGGGGAGTTGAGCAGTTCTTC. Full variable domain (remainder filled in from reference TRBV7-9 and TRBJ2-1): DTGVSQNPRHKITKRGQNVTFRCDPISEHNRLYWYRQTLGQGPEFLTYFQNEAQLEKSRLLSDRFSAERPKGSFSTLEIQRTEQGDSAMYLCASSISGTGGVEQFFGPGTRLTVL.

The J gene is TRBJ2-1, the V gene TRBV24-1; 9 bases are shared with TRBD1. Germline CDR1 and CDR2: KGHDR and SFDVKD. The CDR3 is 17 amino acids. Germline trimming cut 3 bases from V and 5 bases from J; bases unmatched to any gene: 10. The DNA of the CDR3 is TGTGCCACCAGTGATAGCCCAGACAGGGGGGACGACAATGAGCAGTTCTTC. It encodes CATSDSPDRGDDNEQFF.

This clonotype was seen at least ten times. CDR3 residues: CASSARGPGWVTEAFF. The CDR3, as DNA: TGTGCCAGCAGCGCAAGGGGTCCAGGGTGGGTCACTGAAGCTTTCTTT. The genes are TRBV2 and TRBJ1-1, with a weak D call TRBD1 (5 bases). Germline CDR1 is SNHLY and CDR2 is FYNNEI. The CDR3 runs 16 residues. V lost 6 bases and J lost 4, with 21 bases in between.

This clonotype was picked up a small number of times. CDR3 sequence (DNA): TGCAGTGCTAACAGGGGGGACTTAACAGATACGCAGTATTTT. This gives the protein CSANRGDLTDTQYF. The chain carries TRBV20-1 and TRBJ2-3; TRBD1 matches at 8 bases. With V trimmed by 4 bases and J by 3 bases, 6 bases remained unmatched. CDR3 length: 14 residues. CDR1 DFQATT and CDR2 SNEGSKA come from the germline V gene (reference sequence).

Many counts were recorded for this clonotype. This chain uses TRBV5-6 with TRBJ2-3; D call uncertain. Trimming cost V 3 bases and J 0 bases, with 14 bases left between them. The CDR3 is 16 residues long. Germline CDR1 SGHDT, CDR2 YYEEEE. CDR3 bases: TGTGCCAGCAGCTCCCGCAGACGGTCTAGCACAGATACGCAGTATTTT. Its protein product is CASSSRRRSSTDTQYF.

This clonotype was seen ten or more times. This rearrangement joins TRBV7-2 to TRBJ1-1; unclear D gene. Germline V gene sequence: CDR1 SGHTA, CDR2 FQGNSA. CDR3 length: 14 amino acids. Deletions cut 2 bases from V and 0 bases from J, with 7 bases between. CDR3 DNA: TGTGCCAGCAGCTTAAGTAGGGTGAACACTGAAGCTTTCTTT. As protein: CASSLSRVNTEAFF.

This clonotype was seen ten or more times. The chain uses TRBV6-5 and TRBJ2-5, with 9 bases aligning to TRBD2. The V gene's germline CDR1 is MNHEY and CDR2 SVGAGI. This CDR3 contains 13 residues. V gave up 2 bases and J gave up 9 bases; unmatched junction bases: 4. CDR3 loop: CASSYGGGAAQYF. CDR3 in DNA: TGTGCCAGCAGTTACGGCGGGGGGGCGGCCCAGTACTTC.

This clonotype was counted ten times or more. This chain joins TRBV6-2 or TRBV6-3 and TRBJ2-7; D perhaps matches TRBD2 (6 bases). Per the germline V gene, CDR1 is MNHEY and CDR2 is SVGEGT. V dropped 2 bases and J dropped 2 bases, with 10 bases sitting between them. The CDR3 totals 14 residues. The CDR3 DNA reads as TGTGCCAGCAGTTACGCCCCGGGGGCCTACGAGCAGTACTTC. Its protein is CASSYAPGAYEQYF.